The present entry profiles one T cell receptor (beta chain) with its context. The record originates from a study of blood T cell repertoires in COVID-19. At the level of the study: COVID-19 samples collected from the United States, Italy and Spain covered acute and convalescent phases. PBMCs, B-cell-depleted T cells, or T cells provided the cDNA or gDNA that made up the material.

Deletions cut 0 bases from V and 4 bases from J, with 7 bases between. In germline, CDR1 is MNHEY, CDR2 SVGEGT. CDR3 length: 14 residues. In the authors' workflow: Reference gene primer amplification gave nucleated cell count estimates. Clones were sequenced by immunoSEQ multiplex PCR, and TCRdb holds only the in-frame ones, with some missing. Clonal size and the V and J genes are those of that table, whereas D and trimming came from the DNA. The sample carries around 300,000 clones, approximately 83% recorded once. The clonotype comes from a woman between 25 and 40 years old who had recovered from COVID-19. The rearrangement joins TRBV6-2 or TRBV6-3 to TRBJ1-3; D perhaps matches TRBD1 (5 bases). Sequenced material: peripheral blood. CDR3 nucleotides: TGTGCCAGCAGTTACTCGACAGAAGGAAACACCATATATTTT. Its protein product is CASSYSTEGNTIYF.